These 18 T cell receptor beta chains share one sample of origin, sequenced in a study of blood T cell repertoires in COVID-19. Data came from immunoSEQ multiplex PCR; TCRdb stores just in-frame clones and leaves some out. Here the sample spans about 240,000 clones, 75% to 85% being singletons. Sequenced: peripheral blood. The receptors stem from a woman aged 60-75 years with active or convalescent COVID-19.

This chain uses TRBV5-4 with TRBJ2-7, with 13 nucleotides matching TRBD2. The CDR3 spans 18 residues. Trimming removed 3 bases from V and 0 bases from J; junction bases left unmatched: 9. Germline loops: CDR1 SGHNT, CDR2 YYREEE (reference sequence). The CDR3: CASSSRTSGGRNSYEQYF. CDR3 nucleotide sequence: TGTGCCAGCAGCTCAAGGACTAGCGGGGGTCGCAACTCCTACGAGCAGTACTTC.

The genes are TRBV12-5 and TRBJ1-5; D may be TRBD1 (5 bases). V was pared by 6 bases and J by 9 bases, with 18 bases between. The CDR3 has 14 residues. Germline V gene lookup returns CDR1 LGHNT and CDR2 FRNRAP. CDR3 in DNA: TGTGCTAGTGGACCGGGACTGGACTTTGGGCCCCAGCATTTT. Translating it yields CASGPGLDFGPQHF.

The V and J genes are TRBV5-1 and TRBJ2-7; maybe TRBD2 (6 bases). CDR1 and CDR2 from the germline V gene are SGHRS and YFSETQ. Trimming took off 0 bases at V and 5 bases at J, with 12 bases between the two ends. The CDR3 is made up of 14 amino acids. CDR3 amino acids: CASSLGDSSNEQYF. In DNA, the CDR3 is TGCGCCAGCAGCTTGGGGGACTCCTCGAACGAGCAGTACTTC.

This clone showed up just a few times. J is TRBJ1-6 and V is TRBV5-8; D not certain. V was cut by 5 bases and J by 12 bases, with 12 bases left in between. Germline loops: CDR1 SGHTS, CDR2 YDEGEE. This CDR3 spans 12 amino acids. This CDR3 is CASRKLRGPLHF. DNA for the CDR3: TGTGCCAGCAGAAAGTTGCGCGGACCCCTCCACTTT.

The chain joins TRBV7-9 to TRBJ1-2, with 7 bases identical to TRBD1. This CDR3 has 14 amino acids. Germline assignment: CDR1 SEHNR and CDR2 FQNEAQ (reference sequence). V trimming: 5 bases; J trimming: 7 bases; junction bases outside the gene matches: 10. CDR3 sequence (DNA): TGTGCCAGCAGCCTCCGCCAGGGGGGCAGTGGCTACACCTTC. Its translation is CASSLRQGGSGYTF.

This chain connects TRBV24-1 to TRBJ2-3, with D possibly matching TRBD2 (5 bases). Between the trimmed V and J ends, which lost 0 bases and 9 bases, there was a span of 6 bases. The CDR3 is made up of 12 amino acids. Germline values: CDR1 KGHDR, CDR2 SFDVKD. CDR3 coding DNA: TGTGCCACCAGTGATTTGGGCGGGACGCAGTATTTT. Translating it yields CATSDLGGTQYF.

The chain uses TRBV4-1 and TRBJ2-1; 10 positions agree with TRBD2. Germline V gene sequence: CDR1 MGHRA, CDR2 YSYEKL. V lost 5 bases, J lost 8 bases, and 9 bases stayed unmatched. The CDR3 is 15 residues long. The CDR3 DNA reads TGCGCCAGCAGCTCGGGGAGCGGGGGGGTCTATGAGCAGTTCTTC. Encoded protein: CASSSGSGGVYEQFF.

The chain is built from TRBV6-5 and TRBJ1-2, with 7 positions matching TRBD1. Unmatched junction bases numbered 5, after V lost 5 bases and J lost 2 bases. The CDR3 has 14 amino acids. CDR1 MNHEY and CDR2 SVGAGI come from the germline V gene. CDR3 sequence: CASSRQGENYGYTF. The CDR3 bases are TGTGCCAGCAGTCGACAGGGAGAGAACTATGGCTACACCTTC.

The chain combines TRBV7-3 with TRBJ2-1; 12 positions agree with TRBD2. Germline assignment: CDR1 SGHTA and CDR2 FQGTGA. V trimming: 4 bases; J trimming: 8 bases; junction bases outside the gene matches: 6. The CDR3 totals 15 residues. The CDR3 is CASSSLAGGFYEQFF. CDR3 nucleotide sequence: TGTGCCAGCAGCTCTCTAGCGGGGGGGTTTTATGAGCAGTTCTTC.

The chain employs TRBV10-3 and TRBJ2-5; a weak D match, TRBD2 (7 bases). Trimming cost V 3 bases and J 1 base, with 12 bases left between them. The CDR3 spans 15 residues. CDR1 and CDR2 from the germline V gene are ENHRY and SYGVKD. CDR3 amino acids: CAISEGGASQETQYF. The CDR3 coding sequence is TGTGCCATCAGTGAAGGGGGGGCGTCCCAAGAGACCCAGTACTTC.

The gene calls are TRBV30 and TRBJ2-6; D gene ambiguous. Germline V lookup: CDR1 GTSNPN, CDR2 SVGIG (reference sequence). V gave up 0 bases and J gave up 0 bases, with 9 bases separating them. The CDR3 covers 16 residues. CDR3 sequence: CAWSVPRGSGANVLTF. CDR3 coding DNA: TGTGCCTGGAGTGTTCCACGCGGCTCTGGGGCCAACGTCCTGACTTTC.

CDR3 in amino acids: CASSQVIPRVEQYF. The CDR3 region has the DNA TGTGCCAGCAGCCAAGTTATTCCGCGCGTCGAGCAGTACTTC. The chain links TRBV3-1 (or the pseudogene TRBV3-2) to TRBJ2-7; D unclear. V was trimmed by 1 base and J by 6 bases, leaving 13 bases between them. The germline V gene has CDR1 LGHDT and CDR2 YNNKEL (reference sequence). CDR3 length equals 14 residues.

This chain uses TRBV5-1 with TRBJ2-5; perhaps TRBD2 as D (6 bases). The germline V and J ends were trimmed by 0 bases and 2 bases, with 8 bases remaining between them. The germline CDR1 and CDR2 sequences are SGHRS and YFSETQ. This CDR3 contains 14 residues. The CDR3 sequence is CASSLVGRQETQYF. CDR3 DNA: TGCGCCAGCAGCTTGGTGGGGAGGCAAGAGACCCAGTACTTC. Based on the CDR3 plus reference TRBV5-1 and TRBJ2-5, the full variable domain is KAGVTQTPRYLIKTRGQQVTLSCSPISGHRSVSWYQQTPGQGLQFLFEYFSETQRNKGNFPGRFSGRQFSNSRSEMNVSTLELGDSALYLCASSLVGRQETQYFGPGTRLLVL.

This chain uses TRBV4-1 with TRBJ1-2; 9 positions agree with TRBD1. V shed 3 bases and J 0 bases; nucleotides not matched to a gene: 5. Per the germline V gene, CDR1 is MGHRA and CDR2 is YSYEKL. This CDR3 comprises 16 residues. For the CDR3, the DNA is TGCGCCAGCAGCCAGGCCGGGACAGGGTCTAACTATGGCTACACCTTC. Its translation: CASSQAGTGSNYGYTF.

This sequence joins TRBV2 and TRBJ2-3, with a tentative D call TRBD1 (5 bases). Germline V lookup: CDR1 SNHLY, CDR2 FYNNEI. The CDR3 runs to 14 residues. The V end was cut by 7 bases, the J end by 0 bases, with 11 bases between. CDR3 residues: CASTETASTDTQYF. DNA for the CDR3: TGTGCCAGCACAGAGACAGCCAGCACAGATACGCAGTATTTT.

The chain uses TRBV5-1 and TRBJ2-6; D possibly corresponds to TRBD2 (7 bases). The CDR3 runs to 17 residues. Germline values: CDR1 SGHRS, CDR2 YFSETQ. The V end lost 6 bases, the J end lost 0 bases, and 16 bases lay between the germline ends. DNA for the CDR3: TGCGCCAGCAAACCGGGGAGGGGGAACTCTGGGGCCAACGTCCTGACTTTC. Its translation is CASKPGRGNSGANVLTF.

CDR3 in amino acids: CASSLKTGGFANSPLHF. DNA of the CDR3: TGTGCCAGCAGCTTGAAGACAGGGGGCTTCGCTAATTCACCCCTCCACTTT. This chain connects TRBV7-2 to TRBJ1-6; 10 nucleotides line up with TRBD1. CDR3 length: 17 amino acids. V shed 3 bases and J 6 bases; nucleotides not matched to a gene: 8. Germline assignment: CDR1 SGHTA and CDR2 FQGNSA. Full variable domain (rest looked up from reference TRBV7-2 and TRBJ1-6): GAGVSQSPSNKVTEKGKDVELRCDPISGHTALYWYRQSLGQGLEFLIYFQGNSAPDKSGLPSDRFSAERTGGSVSTLTIQRTQQEDSAVYLCASSLKTGGFANSPLHFGNGTRLTVT.

This chain connects TRBV12-3 or TRBV12-4 to TRBJ1-1, with D maybe TRBD1 (6 bases). Trimming cost V 7 bases and J 3 bases, with 9 bases left between them. This CDR3 has 12 residues. The CDR3 bases are TGTGCCAGCAACGGACAGTACACTGAAGCTTTCTTT. Protein: CASNGQYTEAFF.